This entry features one TCR beta chain sequence. The sample is drawn from a study of blood T cell repertoires in COVID-19. Whole-study context: COVID-19 samples collected from the United States, Italy and Spain covered acute and convalescent phases.

In the original workflow: Amplified reference gene primers provided the basis for estimating nucleated cell counts. Assay: immunoSEQ multiplex PCR; the TCRdb copy retains only in-frame clones and omits some. The V and J calls and clone size are taken from that table; D and trimming were inferred from the DNA. Of hundreds of thousands of clones detected, approximately 80% appear once; the ten largest clones hold 3% to 3.5%. The cohort comprised adults aged roughly 18 to 95 years residing in 24 US areas. Symptom resolution, clearance, or two negative PCRs marked donors in Cohort 3 as recovered. J was trimmed by 5 bases and V by 8 bases; bases with no gene match: 3. The germline CDR1 and CDR2 sequences are MGHDK and SYGVNS. The CDR3 spans 13 residues.

Sequenced material: PBMCs or T cells enriched from blood (not recorded which). The rearrangement uses TRBV25-1 and TRBJ2-1; 10 bases are shared with TRBD1. The sequence came from a woman aged 60-75 years who had recovered from COVID-19. This CDR3 reads CASWDRGHNEQFF. DNA for the CDR3: TGTGCCAGCTGGGACAGGGGTCACAATGAGCAGTTCTTC.